The 25 T cell receptor beta chains in this list originate from one sample, sequenced in a study of blood T cell repertoires in COVID-19. Generated by immunoSEQ multiplex PCR, the TCRdb table keeps only in-frame clones and is missing some. The sample consists of roughly 170,000 clones, about 74% of them appearing once. The sample taken for sequencing was peripheral blood. The source is an elderly woman with acute or convalescent COVID-19.

The CDR3 loop is CASSVGPGEYGYTF. DNA of the CDR3: TGTGCCAGCAGCGTAGGTCCAGGGGAATATGGCTACACCTTC. The chain uses TRBV9 and TRBJ1-2, with D possibly TRBD1 on 6 matching bases. Germline-derived CDR1 and CDR2 are SGDLS and YYNGEE. The CDR3 has 14 residues. The V end lost 0 bases, the J end lost 5 bases, and 11 bases lay between the germline ends.

This clone was found a few times. The junction does not match germline at one end; this may be a read error. The chain couples TRBV5-5 to TRBJ2-5, with a weak D call TRBD2 (5 bases). The germline CDR1 and CDR2 sequences are SGHKS and YYEKEE (reference sequence). The CDR3 covers 15 residues. CDR3 in amino acids: CASSLGVGEQETQYF. The CDR3 nucleotides are TGTGCCAGCAGTTTGGGCGTTGGGGAGCAAGAGACCCAGTACTTC.

V and J are TRBV19 and TRBJ2-5, with 9 bases fitting TRBD2. The CDR3 spans 17 residues. Looked up from germline, CDR1 is LNHDA and CDR2 is SQIVND (reference sequence). V lost 1 base, J lost 1 base, and 7 bases stayed unmatched. The CDR3, as DNA: TGTGCCAGTAGTATAGGGCTAGCGGGAATACTCCAAGAGACCCAGTACTTC. Its protein is CASSIGLAGILQETQYF.

The chain couples TRBV4-3 to TRBJ2-7; D not certain. V lost 2 bases and J 2 bases, leaving 10 bases between the germline ends. The CDR3 has 14 residues. CDR1 LGHNA and CDR2 YSLEER come from the germline V gene. The CDR3 region has the DNA TGCGCCAGCAGCCAATCCTTTGAGGCCTACGAGCAGTACTTC. The encoded protein is CASSQSFEAYEQYF.

This chain connects TRBV19 to TRBJ2-5; no firm D call. The CDR3 has 12 residues. The germline V and J ends were trimmed by 5 bases and 2 bases, with 6 bases remaining between them. CDR1 and CDR2 from the germline V gene are LNHDA and SQIVND (reference sequence). The CDR3 nucleotides read TGTGCCAGTAGTTATCCGCAAGAGACCCAGTACTTC. It specifies CASSYPQETQYF.

The chain couples TRBV28 to TRBJ1-2, with D hard to call. V was shortened by 5 bases and J by 4 bases, with 11 bases between the two germline ends. CDR3 length: 13 residues. CDR1 is MDHEN, CDR2 SYDVKM, per germline. Here the CDR3 DNA reads TGTGCCAGCAGTCCTCGGGATCTCTATGGCTACACCTTC. Its protein product is CASSPRDLYGYTF.

The chain is built from TRBV6-1 and TRBJ1-5; D not certain. Germline values: CDR1 MNHNS, CDR2 SASEGT. V dropped 1 base and J dropped 6 bases, with 7 bases sitting between them. The CDR3 contains 13 residues. This CDR3 is CASSEEEGQPQHF. CDR3 nucleotide sequence: TGTGCCAGCAGTGAAGAAGAGGGTCAGCCCCAGCATTTT.

The genes are TRBV24-1 and TRBJ2-7; 12 positions agree with TRBD1. J lost 5 bases, V lost 5 bases, and 6 bases had no gene match. The germline V gene has CDR1 KGHDR and CDR2 SFDVKD. The CDR3 is 15 amino acids. CDR3: CATSGTGQGADEQYF. Written as DNA, the CDR3 is TGTGCCACCAGTGGCACGGGACAGGGGGCTGACGAGCAGTACTTC.

This chain links TRBV28 with TRBJ2-2; D might be TRBD2 (5 bases). V lost 4 bases to trimming and J lost 9 bases, with 12 bases between them. Germline CDR1 MDHEN, CDR2 SYDVKM. CDR3 length: 13 residues. CDR3 loop: CASSYRGVRELFF. Here the CDR3 DNA reads TGTGCCAGCAGTTACCGGGGAGTACGGGAGCTGTTTTTT.

The rearrangement joins TRBV4-2 to TRBJ1-5; the D is unclear. CDR1 is LGHNA and CDR2 is YNFKEQ in the germline V gene. There are 17 residues in the CDR3. V was shortened by 0 bases and J by 0 bases, with 12 bases between the two germline ends. CDR3 loop: CASSQDLADYSNQPQHF. The CDR3 DNA reads TGTGCCAGCAGCCAAGATCTGGCAGATTATAGCAATCAGCCCCAGCATTTT.

The chain links TRBV3-1 (or the pseudogene TRBV3-2) to TRBJ2-5, with TRBD2 matching over 8 bases. Per the germline V gene, CDR1 is LGHDT and CDR2 is YNNKEL (reference sequence). V was pared by 4 bases and J by 5 bases, with 12 bases of the junction left unmatched. This CDR3 has 16 residues. The CDR3: CASSPGVAGSGETQYF. The CDR3 DNA sequence: TGTGCCAGCAGCCCCGGGGTAGCGGGGTCCGGGGAGACCCAGTACTTC.

In its sample, this clone was seen a few times. J is TRBJ2-4 and V is TRBV19; 12 nucleotides match TRBD2. The CDR3 runs to 15 residues. CDR1 LNHDA and CDR2 SQIVND come from the germline V gene (reference sequence). The CDR3 is CAVSTSGSTRHIQYF. CDR3 sequence (DNA): TGTGCTGTTTCGACTAGCGGGAGTACTCGACACATTCAGTACTTC.

The CDR3 here is CASHHLGAGGNYEQYF. In nucleotides, the CDR3 is TGTGCCAGCCACCACCTAGGAGCGGGAGGCAACTACGAGCAGTACTTC. The J gene is TRBJ2-7, the V gene TRBV28, with TRBD2 matching 9 bases. CDR3 length: 16 residues. Unmatched junction bases numbered 14, after V lost 8 bases and J lost 3 bases. From germline, CDR1 is MDHEN and CDR2 SYDVKM.

The V gene is TRBV4-1, the J gene TRBJ2-2; 10 bases fit TRBD2. With V trimmed by 3 bases and J by 0 bases, 1 base remained unmatched. This CDR3 has 16 residues. In germline, CDR1 is MGHRA, CDR2 YSYEKL. CDR3 residues: CASSHGLAANTGELFF. DNA for the CDR3: TGCGCCAGCAGCCACGGACTAGCGGCGAACACCGGGGAGCTGTTTTTT.

This chain connects TRBV10-3 to TRBJ2-2, with a possible D match to TRBD1 (5 bases). The CDR3 runs 16 residues. Trimming removed 4 bases at V and 1 base at J, with 13 bases between. The germline V gene has CDR1 ENHRY and CDR2 SYGVKD. The CDR3 is CAISARQQENTGELFF. DNA for the CDR3: TGTGCCATCAGTGCCCGACAGCAAGAGAACACCGGGGAGCTGTTTTTT.

The V and J genes are TRBV28 and TRBJ1-1; D remains ambiguous. V was clipped by 5 bases and J by 6 bases, with 13 bases between them. CDR3 length: 13 amino acids. Germline values: CDR1 MDHEN, CDR2 SYDVKM. CDR3 sequence: CASSAPRTAEAFF. The CDR3 bases are TGTGCCAGCAGTGCTCCGCGAACGGCTGAAGCTTTCTTT.

V gene TRBV7-2 combines with J gene TRBJ1-5; 7 bases are a match to TRBD1. The trim removed 5 bases at V and 7 bases at J, leaving 11 bases unmatched. Germline V gene sequence: CDR1 SGHTA, CDR2 FQGNSA. The CDR3 is 15 amino acids. CDR3: CASSLMGDSAQPQHF. The CDR3, as DNA: TGTGCCAGCAGCCTTATGGGGGACAGTGCCCAGCCCCAGCATTTT.

The chain recombines TRBV29-1 with TRBJ2-7; tentative D call: TRBD2 (6 bases). Germline-derived CDR1 and CDR2 are SQVTM and ANQGSEA. V shed 4 bases and J shed 6 bases, with 13 bases lying between them. This CDR3 region has 12 residues. The CDR3 protein is CSVGAGTPEQYF. The CDR3 coding sequence is TGCAGCGTTGGCGCGGGGACTCCCGAGCAGTACTTC.

In its sample, this clone was seen a few times. The chain carries TRBV28 and TRBJ2-3; TRBD2 is a possible D gene (6 bases). V lost 3 bases and J lost 7, with 11 bases in between. Germline CDR1 reads MDHEN; CDR2 reads SYDVKM. This CDR3 has 13 amino acids. This CDR3 is CASSFPGVYTQYF. The CDR3 region has the DNA TGTGCCAGCAGTTTCCCGGGGGTCTATACGCAGTATTTT.

CDR3 amino acids: CAISESRGTGNEKLFF. CDR3 sequence (DNA): TGTGCCATCAGTGAGTCTCGGGGGACAGGCAATGAAAAACTGTTTTTT. This chain uses TRBV10-3 with TRBJ1-4; 8 nucleotides match TRBD1. Trimming at V came to 0 bases and at J to 5 bases, leaving 5 bases not matched to a gene. This CDR3 comprises 16 residues. CDR1 and CDR2 (germline): ENHRY, SYGVKD.

The chain employs TRBV5-4 and TRBJ2-5, with 8 bases that match TRBD2. The CDR3 is made up of 12 amino acids. Losses at the gene ends were 1 base for V and 7 bases for J; bases not matched to a gene: 0. The germline V gene has CDR1 SGHNT and CDR2 YYREEE (reference sequence). CDR3 region: CASSLSGGTQYF. The DNA for the CDR3 is TGTGCCAGCAGCTTGAGCGGGGGGACCCAGTACTTC.

V usage is TRBV28 and J usage is TRBJ2-1; TRBD1 agrees at 7 bases. CDR3 length: 17 residues. The V gene's germline CDR1 is MDHEN and CDR2 SYDVKM. Trimming cost V 4 bases and J 5 bases; bases outside gene matches: 14. The CDR3, as DNA: TGTGCCAGCAGTTCGTGGGGTTACAGGGGATCGAACAATGAGCAGTTCTTC. Its translation: CASSSWGYRGSNNEQFF.

The rearrangement links TRBV12-5 to TRBJ1-1; TRBD1 is a possible D gene (5 bases). The CDR3 is made up of 11 amino acids. Between the trimmed V and J ends, which lost 6 bases and 10 bases, there was a span of 12 bases. Germline lookup yields CDR1 LGHNT and CDR2 FRNRAP. The CDR3 is CASGPVGRAFF. In DNA form, the CDR3 reads TGTGCTAGTGGCCCCGTGGGGCGAGCTTTCTTT.

The rearrangement joins TRBV28 to TRBJ1-2, with D tentatively TRBD1 (5 bases). The CDR3 runs 15 residues. Trimming stripped 5 bases from V and 5 bases from J, with 18 bases between. Germline V gene lookup returns CDR1 MDHEN and CDR2 SYDVKM. The CDR3 nucleotides are TGTGCCAGCAGTCGGGGGACGGGTCAGATTTATGGCTACACCTTC. Translating gives CASSRGTGQIYGYTF.

This chain links TRBV19 with TRBJ2-1; 8 positions match TRBD2. CDR1 LNHDA and CDR2 SQIVND come from the germline V gene (reference sequence). The junction had 18 bases not matched to a gene; V was cut back by 11 bases and J by 0 bases. The CDR3 covers 18 residues. The CDR3 sequence: CASQALAVPTGSYNEQFF. DNA of the CDR3: TGTGCCTCCCAGGCACTAGCGGTCCCCACGGGCTCCTACAATGAGCAGTTCTTC.